The 10 T cell receptor beta chains below were found in one sample sequenced in a study (dated by TCRdb to between 2014 and 2017). The protocol used for the library was 5' RACE. For sequencing, an Illumina MiSeq was employed. The public reads were reprocessed in TCRdb via fastp at Q25 and MiXCR, keeping in-frame beta chains. All rows with the same CDR3 protein become a single entry with the most common DNA and genes. This sample lists around 50,000 distinct CDR3 sequences; 17% were detected once. The ten largest clones add up to under 2.5% of the sample. The sequenced material came from naive CD4+ T cells sorted from blood. The cell subset or site label here, explained by the study, means: naive CD4+ T cells, CD4+CD45RA+CD25-. The receptor set was obtained from a female donor with breast cancer.

The chain joins TRBV28 to TRBJ2-3; D remains ambiguous. Trimming removed 6 bases at V and 1 base at J, with 14 bases between. The CDR3 covers 15 residues. The germline V gene has CDR1 MDHEN and CDR2 SYDVKM. The CDR3 coding sequence is TGTGCCAGCAGACTTTATCGGCTCCGCACAGATACGCAGTATTTT. It yields the protein CASRLYRLRTDTQYF.

The V gene is TRBV10-3, the J gene TRBJ1-2; 8 bases map to TRBD1. The length of the CDR3 is 13 residues. Germline loops: CDR1 ENHRY, CDR2 SYGVKD. Losses at the gene ends were 4 bases for V and 7 bases for J; bases not matched to a gene: 5. The CDR3 DNA is TGTGCCATCAGTGCGGGACAGGCCTCTGGCTACACCTTC. Translating it yields CAISAGQASGYTF.

This clonotype was seen at least ten times. The chain couples TRBV6-6 to TRBJ2-7; 9 bases map to TRBD2. Trimming removed 7 bases from V and 5 bases from J; junction bases left unmatched: 9. The CDR3 loop spans 14 amino acids. The germline CDR1 and CDR2 sequences are MNHNY and SVGAGI (reference sequence). The chain's CDR3 is CASNIAGESHEQYF. CDR3 bases: TGTGCCAGCAACATAGCGGGAGAATCCCACGAGCAGTACTTC.

This clonotype was counted a few times. V gene TRBV7-2 combines with J gene TRBJ2-7; the D gene is possibly TRBD2 (6 bases). V lost 5 bases, J lost 0 bases, and 17 bases lay in between. There are 16 residues in the CDR3. From germline, CDR1 is SGHTA and CDR2 FQGNSA. The CDR3 nucleotides read TGTGCCAGCAGCCTTTCGGAGGGGATTAGCTCCTACGAGCAGTACTTC. Its translation: CASSLSEGISSYEQYF.

This clonotype was seen many times. The chain combines TRBV20-1 with TRBJ2-1; 8 bases agree with TRBD2. The CDR3 sequence is 14 residues long. J gave up 6 bases and V 0 bases, and 4 bases lay outside the gene matches. The germline V gene encodes CDR1 DFQATT and CDR2 SNEGSKA (reference sequence). The CDR3 reads CSARDGLAGNEQFF. For the CDR3, the DNA is TGCAGTGCTAGAGATGGGCTAGCGGGCAATGAGCAGTTCTTC.

This clonotype was observed a handful of times. The chain uses TRBV9 and TRBJ2-2; D unresolved. The V and J ends lost 7 bases and 5 bases respectively, with 15 bases between them. The CDR3 spans 14 residues. CDR1 is SGDLS, CDR2 YYNGEE, per germline. The CDR3 spells CASGHETGTGELFF. The CDR3 DNA sequence: TGTGCCAGCGGCCACGAGACCGGTACCGGGGAGCTGTTTTTT.

J is TRBJ2-1 and V is TRBV18, with D perhaps being TRBD1 or TRBD2 (5 bases each). Germline V gene sequence: CDR1 KGHSH, CDR2 LQKENI. Trimming stripped 6 bases from V and 5 bases from J, with 14 bases between. The CDR3 is 14 residues long. This chain's CDR3 is CASSPTGTNNEQFF. The CDR3, as DNA: TGTGCCAGCTCTCCGACCGGGACCAACAATGAGCAGTTCTTC.

V gene TRBV30 combines with J gene TRBJ2-1; D might be TRBD1 (6 bases). Germline loops: CDR1 GTSNPN, CDR2 SVGIG (reference sequence). There are 13 residues in the CDR3. V was clipped by 5 bases and J by 12 bases, with 20 bases between them. CDR3 protein: CAWDYRDNAGQFF. The CDR3 region has the DNA TGTGCCTGGGATTACCGGGACAACGCTGGGCAGTTCTTC.

In its sample, this clonotype was seen a few times. V usage is TRBV7-9 and J usage is TRBJ2-3, with D perhaps TRBD1 (7 bases). In germline, CDR1 is SEHNR, CDR2 FQNEAQ (reference sequence). V was clipped by 5 bases and J by 5 bases, with 14 bases between them. The CDR3 is made up of 14 amino acids. The CDR3 loop is CASSRRGLGDTQYF. The CDR3 DNA is TGTGCCAGCAGCAGGAGGGGGCTTGGAGATACGCAGTATTTT.

On this clonotype itself: An end of the junction differs from the germline gene, which may be a read error. This chain's CDR3 is CSARDLGQPGADVLTF. CDR3 in DNA: TGCAGTGCTAGAGATCTTGGGCAACCTGGGGCCGACGTCCTGACTTTC. The chain is built from TRBV20-1 and TRBJ2-6; TRBD1 is a possible D gene (5 bases). The CDR3 is 16 residues long. The germline V gene has CDR1 DFQATT and CDR2 SNEGSKA (reference sequence).